A selection of T cell receptor beta chains follows, all from one sample in a study of OX40 agonist ivuxolimab in advanced cancers. TCRdb's table, derived via immunoSEQ multiplex PCR, lists solely in-frame clones and lacks some. The sample carries roughly 70,000 clones, roughly nine tenths recorded once. The sample was CD4+ or CD8+ T cells sorted from blood, taken in a trial of the OX40 agonist ivuxolimab. The source of these receptors is an adult with an advanced solid tumor such as melanoma, head and neck, liver or kidney cancer. The CDR3 runs from the conserved cysteine through the conserved F or W. A D gene is named only where the DNA matches it firmly. For some rows the clone size is stated as once, few or many, or as a class when expanded; others skip it.

-	TRBV6-1	-	TRBJ1-5	14	CASSEVGPNQPQHF	TGTGCCAGCAGTGAAGTCGGACCGAATCAGCCCCAGCATTTT
-	TRBV7-9	-	TRBJ1-2	14	CASSSLTENYGYTF	TGTGCCAGCAGTTCACTTACAGAGAACTATGGCTACACCTTC
few	TRBV4-1	-	TRBJ2-7	18	CASSLQYVPQDLSYEQYF	TGCGCCAGCAGCCTGCAGTATGTCCCGCAGGACCTATCCTACGAGCAGTACTTC
once	TRBV19	-	TRBJ1-1	12	CASTRCGPEAFF	TGTGCCAGTACAAGGTGCGGGCCTGAAGCTTTCTTT
once	TRBV19	-	TRBJ2-7	15	CASSGKGLRSYEQYF	TGTGCCAGTAGCGGTAAGGGACTGCGCTCCTACGAGCAGTACTTC
-	TRBV19	-	TRBJ1-2	11	CASTRGYGYTF	TGTGCCAGTACGCGCGGGTATGGCTACACCTTC
-	TRBV6-4	-	TRBJ2-7	15	CASSPQGGGAYEQYF	TGTGCCAGCAGTCCCCAGGGTGGTGGGGCTTACGAGCAGTACTTC
-	TRBV4-1	TRBD1	TRBJ1-4	16	CASSHRGGDSNEKLFF	TGCGCCAGCAGCCACCGTGGCGGGGACAGTAATGAAAAACTGTTTTTT
-	TRBV4-1	-	TRBJ1-6	16	CASSQDRGSQGSPLHF	TGCGCCAGCAGCCAAGATAGAGGCAGTCAAGGGTCACCCCTCCACTTT
-	TRBV7-6	TRBD1	TRBJ2-1	15	CASSLTGGSYNEQFF	TGTGCCAGCAGCCTCACAGGGGGATCCTACAATGAGCAGTTCTTC
-	TRBV7-9	TRBD2	TRBJ2-3	14	CASSPGGGTDTQYF	TGTGCCAGCAGCCCTGGGGGGGGCACAGATACGCAGTATTTT
-	TRBV5-1	TRBD2	TRBJ2-1	16	CASSIPSGGIYNEQFF	TGCGCCAGCAGCATCCCTAGCGGGGGGATCTACAATGAGCAGTTCTTC
-	TRBV19	-	TRBJ2-5	12	CASSPGQETQYF	TGTGCCAGTTCGCCAGGCCAAGAGACCCAGTACTTC
-	TRBV6-1	TRBD1	TRBJ1-1	13	CASIEPGQGRAFF	TGTGCCAGCATTGAACCGGGACAGGGGCGAGCTTTCTTT
-	TRBV6-6	TRBD2	TRBJ2-3	15	CASITGGTRKDTQYF	TGTGCCAGCATAACTGGGGGGACTAGAAAAGATACGCAGTATTTT
-	TRBV7-2	-	TRBJ1-5	13	CASSLRSNQPQHF	TGTGCCAGCAGCTTAAGGAGCAATCAGCCCCAGCATTTT
-	TRBV19	-	TRBJ2-7	16	CASRKAPGDSSYEQYF	TGTGCCAGTAGAAAAGCCCCTGGCGATAGCTCCTACGAGCAGTACTTC
-	TRBV6-1	TRBD2	TRBJ2-7	15	CASSEELAGSYEQYF	TGTGCCAGCAGTGAAGAACTAGCGGGATCCTACGAGCAGTACTTC
-	TRBV6-5	-	TRBJ1-6	15	CASSYGRTQTSPLHF	TGTGCCAGCAGTTACGGTAGGACACAGACTTCACCCCTCCACTTT
-	TRBV6-4	TRBD1	TRBJ2-7	14	CASSRDRGSYEQYF	TGTGCCAGCAGCCGGGACAGGGGGAGCTACGAGCAGTACTTC
-	TRBV28	-	TRBJ2-3	15	CASRPRRGSTDTQYF	TGTGCCAGCAGACCCCGGCGGGGAAGCACAGATACGCAGTATTTT
once	TRBV6-5	TRBD2	TRBJ2-7	15	CASTTAAGGRSEQYF	TGTGCCAGCACCACCGCGGCGGGAGGGCGATCCGAGCAGTACTTC
-	TRBV27	-	TRBJ1-5	13	CATRGFGNQPQHF	TGTGCCACCAGAGGGTTCGGCAATCAGCCCCAGCATTTT
-	TRBV9	TRBD2	TRBJ2-5	14	CASSPGTSRETQYF	TGTGCCAGCAGCCCAGGGACTAGCCGCGAGACCCAGTACTTC
-	TRBV21-1	-	TRBJ2-7	15	CASFQPGTEASEQYF	TGTGCCAGCTTTCAACCGGGGACAGAAGCGTCTGAGCAGTACTTC
once	TRBV19	-	TRBJ2-5	12	CASSPLGETQYF	TGTGCCAGTTCACCTTTGGGGGAGACCCAGTACTTC
once	TRBV29-1	-	TRBJ2-1	11	CSVDRGHEQFF	TGCAGCGTTGATCGGGGCCATGAGCAGTTCTTC
-	TRBV9	-	TRBJ2-2	15	CASSIRQAGTGELFF	TGTGCCAGCAGCATACGACAGGCGGGTACCGGGGAGCTGTTTTTT
-	TRBV11-2	-	TRBJ2-7	15	CASSFQRGATYEQYF	TGTGCCAGCAGCTTTCAGCGCGGGGCGACCTACGAGCAGTACTTC
-	TRBV5-4	TRBD1	TRBJ1-2	16	CASSSYRDRGNYGYTF	TGTGCCAGCAGCTCATACCGGGACAGGGGTAACTATGGCTACACCTTC
-	TRBV19	TRBD2	TRBJ2-7	13	CASSPGGEREQYF	TGTGCCAGCAGCCCTGGGGGGGAGCGAGAGCAGTACTTC
-	TRBV11-2	-	TRBJ1-1	14	CASSLVGPNTEAFF	TGTGCCAGCAGCTTAGTAGGGCCAAACACTGAAGCTTTCTTT
-	TRBV27	TRBD1	TRBJ2-2	16	CASSSHRGENTGELFF	TGTGCCAGCAGTTCCCACAGGGGGGAGAACACCGGGGAGCTGTTTTTT